These T cell receptor beta chains were read from a single sample in a study of blood T cells in healthy people across ages. A single record per CDR3 protein comes from TCRdb applying MiXCR to the 5' RACE reads. The sample has more than 550,000 distinct CDR3 sequences; about a fifth are singletons. The sample was blood. All receptors come from a man in his sixties or seventies in good health. Each CDR3 is given with its conserved first and last residue. D genes are given only for firm matches. Size is stated for part of the rows, as once, few or many counts, or as a class when the clone is expanded.

abundance	len	v_gene	j_gene	d_gene	CDR3nt	CDR3aa
few	15	TRBV6-2/TRBV6-3	TRBJ2-1	.	TGTGCCAGCAGTTCTCCAGCGGTAGTTGTGAATGAGCAGTTCTTC	CASSSPAVVVNEQFF
.	15	TRBV12-3/TRBV12-4	TRBJ1-6	.	TGTGCCAGCAGTTTAGGTGGTGGACATCAATCACCCCTCCACTTT	CASSLGGGHQSPLHF
.	15	TRBV9	TRBJ1-2	TRBD1	TGTGCCAGCAGCGTAGAAGGTGGAGGACAGGAGGGCTACACCTTC	CASSVEGGGQEGYTF
once	17	TRBV6-1	TRBJ2-2	TRBD2	TGTGCCAGCAGGCCCATGAGTAGCGGGGGTGGCACCGGGGAGCTGTTTTTT	CASRPMSSGGGTGELFF
few	18	TRBV4-2	TRBJ1-4	TRBD1	TGTGCCAGCAGCCAAGTTGGGGACAGGCTTGGAACTAATGAAAAACTGTTTTTT	CASSQVGDRLGTNEKLFF
.	16	TRBV14	TRBJ2-1	TRBD2	TGTGCCAGCAGCCAAGCGACTAGCGGGTTTTACAATGAGCAGTTCTTC	CASSQATSGFYNEQFF
.	15	TRBV5-6	TRBJ2-4	.	TGTGCCAGCAGCTTGGAGGACAGAACCAAAAACATTCAGTACTTC	CASSLEDRTKNIQYF
.	16	TRBV5-5	TRBJ1-5	TRBD1	TGTGCCAGCAGCTCGGGACAGGGGGCGCTTGGTCAGCCCCAGCATTTT	CASSSGQGALGQPQHF
.	15	TRBV6-5	TRBJ2-7	TRBD2	TGTGCCAGCACCAGGACTAGCGGGCGGACCTACGAGCAGTACTTC	CASTRTSGRTYEQYF
few	17	TRBV11-1	TRBJ2-1	TRBD2	TGTGCCAGCAGCGGGCCTGAGGGCGGGAGCCTTTCCGGTGAGCAGTTCTTC	CASSGPEGGSLSGEQFF
few	17	TRBV3-1	TRBJ2-4	TRBD2	TGTGCCAGCAGCCAAGGAGGACTAGCAGTAGCCAAAAACATTCAGTACTTC	CASSQGGLAVAKNIQYF
few	20	TRBV14	TRBJ2-1	TRBD2	TGTGCCAGCAGCCATACCCGGGGACTAGCGGGACCAAACTCCTACAATGAGCAGTTCTTC	CASSHTRGLAGPNSYNEQFF
many	13	TRBV6-6	TRBJ2-2	.	TGTGCCAGCAGCTACCCCGGCACCGGGGAGCTGTTTTTT	CASSYPGTGELFF
.	13	TRBV29-1	TRBJ1-1	TRBD1	TGCAGCGTTGTCAGTTCAGGGGGCACTGAAGCTTTCTTT	CSVVSSGGTEAFF
.	15	TRBV12-3/TRBV12-4	TRBJ2-3	.	TGTGCCAGCAGTTATAGTTGGGGGACCACAGATACGCAGTATTTT	CASSYSWGTTDTQYF
.	17	TRBV20-1	TRBJ2-5	TRBD2	TGCAGTGCTACCGGACTAGCGGGGGACCCCTTACAAGAGACCCAGTACTTC	CSATGLAGDPLQETQYF
many	16	TRBV6-2/TRBV6-3	TRBJ2-1	TRBD2	TGTGCCAGCAGTTACCCCTTAGCGGGGGGCACCAATGAGCAGTTCTTC	CASSYPLAGGTNEQFF
few	14	TRBV7-9	TRBJ1-4	.	TGTGCCAGCAGCTTAGCAGGGGGTAATGAAAAACTGTTTTTT	CASSLAGGNEKLFF
.	16	TRBV7-9	TRBJ2-1	.	TGTGCCAGCCTCCCTGAGTGGGCTGGGGTCTACAATGAGCAGTTCTTC	CASLPEWAGVYNEQFF
.	14	TRBV5-1	TRBJ1-2	TRBD1	TGCGCCAGCAGCTTGGAAAACAGGGGTTATGGCTACACCTTC	CASSLENRGYGYTF
.	14	TRBV6-5	TRBJ1-4	.	TGTGCCAGCAGTAGCTACGGGGGAAGAGAAAAACTGTTTTTT	CASSSYGGREKLFF
few	14	TRBV5-5	TRBJ1-4	.	TGTGCCAGCAGCTTAGGGCGAAGCGGGGAAAAACTGTTTTTT	CASSLGRSGEKLFF
.	13	TRBV6-1	TRBJ1-2	.	TGTGCCAGCAGAAACGCGGGGAACTATGGCTACACCTTC	CASRNAGNYGYTF
.	15	TRBV20-1	TRBJ1-5	.	TGCAGTGCTAGGTCGGCCCTAGTCGGCACAGATACGCAGCATTTT	CSARSALVGTDTQHF
.	12	TRBV3-1	TRBJ2-4	.	TGTGCCAGCAGACAGGGCGCAAACATTCAGTACTTC	CASRQGANIQYF
few	11	TRBV12-3/TRBV12-4	TRBJ2-5	.	TGTGCCAGCGCGACCAGGGAGACCCAGTACTTC	CASATRETQYF
.	12	TRBV12-3/TRBV12-4	TRBJ1-5	.	TGTGCCAGCAGTTCGGACAGCCAGCCCCAGCATTTT	CASSSDSQPQHF
many	15	TRBV28	TRBJ2-5	TRBD1	TGTGCCAGCAGTCGCCTTGGACAGGGGGGAGAGACCCAGTACTTC	CASSRLGQGGETQYF
few	14	TRBV7-2	TRBJ2-7	.	TGTGCCAGCAGCTTAGTGCCGGGAACCTACGAGCAGTACTTC	CASSLVPGTYEQYF
once	13	TRBV12-3/TRBV12-4	TRBJ1-4	.	TGTGCCAGCAGCAGGGACCGGTACGAAAAACTGTTTTTT	CASSRDRYEKLFF
.	16	TRBV9	TRBJ2-3	.	TGTGCCAGCAGCGACCCCTCTGAGGGATCATCAGATACGCAGTATTTT	CASSDPSEGSSDTQYF
few	13	TRBV29-1	TRBJ1-1	TRBD1	TGCAGCGTTGAAGCTGGGACAGGGGGAGGGGCTTTCTTT	CSVEAGTGGGAFF
few	13	TRBV20-1	TRBJ2-3	.	TGCAGTGCTAGGTTGGCTAGGACAGATACGCAGTATTTT	CSARLARTDTQYF
.	14	TRBV11-2	TRBJ2-5	.	TGTGCCAGCAGCCCGCGACTAGGTAAAGCGACCCAGTACTTC	CASSPRLGKATQYF
few	14	TRBV5-1	TRBJ1-1	.	TGCGCCAGCAGCTTGGAGAGTAGAACGACTGAAGCTTTCTTT	CASSLESRTTEAFF
.	15	TRBV18	TRBJ2-7	.	TGTGCCAGCTCACTGGGCGATGGCAGCGGCTACGAGCAGTACTTC	CASSLGDGSGYEQYF
.	12	TRBV29-1	TRBJ1-1	.	TGCAGCGTTGTTGGTGGGAGCACTGAAGCTTTCTTT	CSVVGGSTEAFF
.	12	TRBV28	TRBJ1-2	.	TGTGCCAGCAGTCGTGGCGGGGATGGCTACACCTTC	CASSRGGDGYTF
few	16	TRBV3-1	TRBJ2-1	TRBD2	TGTGCCAGCAGCCCAGTAACAGCGGGGGGGTACAATGAGCAGTTCTTC	CASSPVTAGGYNEQFF
few	14	TRBV29-1	TRBJ2-1	TRBD1	TGCAGCGTTGCAGACAGGGTCGGCTTCAATGAGCAGTTCTTC	CSVADRVGFNEQFF
few	17	TRBV15	TRBJ2-1	TRBD2	TGTGCCACCAGCAGAGAGGTAGCGGGGGTCATTAACAATGAGCAGTTCTTC	CATSREVAGVINNEQFF
once	12	TRBV28	TRBJ1-1	.	TGTGCCAGCAGGCGGGGAGCCACTGAAGCTTTCTTT	CASRRGATEAFF
many	16	TRBV28	TRBJ2-7	.	TGTGCCAGCAGTTTTAATTTGGTCGGCCTCACCTACGAGCAGTACTTC	CASSFNLVGLTYEQYF
.	16	TRBV4-3	TRBJ2-1	.	TGCGCCAGCAGCCAAGAATCCCTAGCAGCATACAATGAGCAGTTCTTC	CASSQESLAAYNEQFF
few	16	TRBV30	TRBJ1-1	.	TGTGCCTGGGAGGGCGCCCGACAGCCGGAGGACACTGAAGCTTTCTTT	CAWEGARQPEDTEAFF
.	16	TRBV7-9	TRBJ2-1	.	TGTGCCAGCAGCCCAAGCCTCCTCGCGGTACCAAATGAGCAGTTCTTC	CASSPSLLAVPNEQFF
.	14	TRBV20-1	TRBJ2-3	.	TGCAGTGCTAGAACTGTCCGAAGCACAGATACGCAGTATTTT	CSARTVRSTDTQYF
few	15	TRBV5-1	TRBJ2-3	.	TGCGCCAGCAGCCCAACTCAGGGTTACACAGATACGCAGTATTTT	CASSPTQGYTDTQYF
few	12	TRBV7-9	TRBJ1-4	.	TGTGCCAGCAGCTTAGTTGGGCCCGATTTTTTTTTT	CASSLVGPDFFF
many	14	TRBV2	TRBJ1-1	TRBD1	TGTGCCAGCAGTCCGACAGGGTTGAACACTGAAGCTTTCTTT	CASSPTGLNTEAFF
few	11	TRBV3-1	TRBJ2-1	.	TGTGCCAGCAGCTACGACGACCGGGTGTTCTTC	CASSYDDRVFF